One sample yielded the 20 T cell receptor beta chains listed below, sequenced in a study of T cells in localized non-small cell lung cancer. TCRdb's table, derived via immunoSEQ multiplex PCR, lists solely in-frame clones and lacks some. The repertoire has some 49,000 clones, 81% of them found once; the top ten carry 15% to 20%. Sequences were derived from peripheral blood mononuclear cells, sampled before any cancer treatment. The origin of the receptors is a man between 40 and 70 years old with stage III lung adenocarcinoma.

The chain has TRBV2 and TRBJ2-7; D ambiguous. Germline CDR1 reads SNHLY; CDR2 reads FYNNEI. Trimming removed 8 bases from V and 0 bases from J, with 11 bases in between. The CDR3 contains 13 residues. CDR3 amino acids: CASRPESSYEQYF. CDR3 nucleotides: TGTGCCAGCCGGCCGGAGAGCTCCTACGAGCAGTACTTC.

The chain is built from TRBV5-4 and TRBJ2-5; 9 bases align to TRBD2. CDR3 length: 18 amino acids. V shed 0 bases and J 5 bases; nucleotides not matched to a gene: 14. The germline V gene has CDR1 SGHNT and CDR2 YYREEE (reference sequence). DNA of the CDR3: TGTGCCAGCAGCTTGGCGTTGTCTAGCGGGGAGAAGAGGGAGACCCAGTACTTC. Translated, it gives CASSLALSSGEKRETQYF. The variable domain in full, with the rest retrieved from reference TRBV5-4 and TRBJ2-5, is ETGVTQSPTHLIKTRGQQVTLRCSSQSGHNTVSWYQQALGQGPQFIFQYYREEENGRGNFPPRFSGLQFPNYSSELNVNALELDDSALYLCASSLALSSGEKRETQYFGPGTRLLVL.

The chain uses TRBV11-2 and TRBJ2-3; D not certain. The CDR3 is made up of 17 amino acids. Germline CDR1 is SGHAT and CDR2 is FQNNGV. Deletions cut 5 bases from V and 0 bases from J, with 18 bases between. Here the CDR3 DNA reads TGTGCCAGCAGCCGATTAGAGGCCGGGCAGAGCACAGATACGCAGTATTTT. Its translation: CASSRLEAGQSTDTQYF.

The CDR3 is CSVEEDRGSPNEQFF. In nucleotides, the CDR3 is TGCAGCGTTGAAGAAGACAGGGGGAGTCCCAATGAGCAGTTCTTC. The V gene is TRBV29-1, the J gene TRBJ2-1; 9 nucleotides line up with TRBD1. Germline V lookup: CDR1 SQVTM, CDR2 ANQGSEA. The length of the CDR3 is 15 residues. J lost 6 bases, V lost 0 bases, and 6 bases had no gene match.

This chain connects TRBV6-1 to TRBJ1-6; perhaps TRBD1 as D (6 bases). CDR3 size: 14 residues. Trimming left V 3 bases short and J 9 bases short, with 12 bases between. Germline CDR1 is MNHNS and CDR2 is SASEGT. In nucleotides, the CDR3 is TGTGCCAGCAGTGACAGGGGAGGGATTTCACCCCTCCACTTT. Its protein product is CASSDRGGISPLHF.

This sequence joins TRBV10-1 and TRBJ2-5; D unclear. V was cut by 3 bases and J by 5 bases, with 13 bases left in between. CDR1 and CDR2 from the germline V gene are WNHNN and SYGVQD (reference sequence). This CDR3 region has 14 residues. This chain's CDR3 is CASSEADSRETQYF. For the CDR3, the DNA is TGCGCCAGCAGTGAAGCCGATTCAAGGGAGACCCAGTACTTC.

This chain joins TRBV19 and TRBJ2-7; TRBD1 matches at 9 bases. The CDR3 spans 15 residues. With V trimmed by 5 bases and J by 3 bases, 8 bases remained unmatched. Germline V gene sequence: CDR1 LNHDA, CDR2 SQIVND (reference sequence). CDR3 residues: CASSAGQGPIYEQYF. In DNA form, the CDR3 reads TGTGCCAGTAGTGCGGGACAGGGCCCCATCTACGAGCAGTACTTC.

J is TRBJ2-5 and V is TRBV30; D perhaps matches TRBD1 (6 bases). This CDR3 region has 15 residues. V was trimmed by 2 bases and J by 1 base, leaving 14 bases between them. The germline V gene encodes CDR1 GTSNPN and CDR2 SVGIG (reference sequence). DNA of the CDR3: TGTGCCTGGAGTCCCCTGGGGACATCCCAAGAGACCCAGTACTTC. It encodes CAWSPLGTSQETQYF.

The chain combines TRBV10-3 with TRBJ1-3; D not resolved. Germline lookup yields CDR1 ENHRY and CDR2 SYGVKD. Trimming took 3 bases from V and 6 from J, leaving 6 bases between them. The CDR3 is 12 residues long. The CDR3 spells CAISDVSNTIYF. The CDR3 DNA reads TGTGCCATCAGTGATGTGTCAAACACCATATATTTT.

The chain couples TRBV12-5 to TRBJ2-5; TRBD1 aligns across 9 bases. V gave up 1 base and J gave up 1 base; unmatched junction bases: 7. This CDR3 is 17 amino acids long. Germline values: CDR1 LGHNT, CDR2 FRNRAP. The CDR3 coding sequence is TGTGCTAGTGGTTTGGATACAGGGGGCGCAGTCCAAGAGACCCAGTACTTC. The encoded protein is CASGLDTGGAVQETQYF.

The chain links TRBV27 to TRBJ2-2, with D perhaps matching TRBD1 (6 bases). The CDR3 loop spans 14 amino acids. Germline values: CDR1 MNHEY, CDR2 SMNVEV (reference sequence). Trimming pared 7 bases from V and 4 bases from J, leaving 13 bases between. In DNA form, the CDR3 reads TGTGCCAGCAAATTGGGGACACCCACCGGGGAGCTGTTTTTT. Amino acid sequence: CASKLGTPTGELFF.

J is TRBJ2-5 and V is TRBV5-8; D is undetermined. The ends were cut back, 0 bases at V and 2 bases at J, with 14 bases in the middle. The V gene's germline CDR1 is SGHTS and CDR2 YDEGEE. This CDR3 has 16 amino acids. In DNA, the CDR3 is TGTGCCAGCAGCTTGGACAGAGAAGCAATTCAAGAGACCCAGTACTTC. Encoded protein: CASSLDREAIQETQYF.

The rearrangement uses TRBV11-1 and TRBJ2-6; the D is unclear. V was shortened by 2 bases and J by 2 bases, with 10 bases between the two germline ends. Germline CDR1 and CDR2: SGHAT and FQDESV (reference sequence). This CDR3 has 16 amino acids. The CDR3 sequence is CASSLSYRPGANVLTF. DNA of the CDR3: TGTGCCAGCAGCTTATCCTATCGGCCTGGGGCCAACGTCCTGACTTTC.

The chain has TRBV5-4 and TRBJ2-5, with 7 bases fitting TRBD1. CDR3 length: 14 residues. The V gene's germline CDR1 is SGHNT and CDR2 YYREEE (reference sequence). J was trimmed by 5 bases and V by 3 bases; bases with no gene match: 7. The CDR3 region has the DNA TGTGCCAGCAGCTCGACAGGGATGGAGGAGACCCAGTACTTC. It encodes CASSSTGMEETQYF. The complete variable domain, with remaining parts taken from reference TRBV5-4 and TRBJ2-5, reads ETGVTQSPTHLIKTRGQQVTLRCSSQSGHNTVSWYQQALGQGPQFIFQYYREEENGRGNFPPRFSGLQFPNYSSELNVNALELDDSALYLCASSSTGMEETQYFGPGTRLLVL.

The chain combines TRBV19 with TRBJ2-6, with D perhaps TRBD1 (5 bases). Germline CDR1 LNHDA, CDR2 SQIVND (reference sequence). Between the trimmed V and J ends, which lost 7 bases and 0 bases, there was a span of 16 bases. This CDR3 is 17 amino acids long. In DNA form, the CDR3 reads TGTGCCAGTAAGAATGTGGCAGGGTACTCTGGGGCCAACGTCCTGACTTTC. Its protein product is CASKNVAGYSGANVLTF. The full variable domain, completed using reference TRBV19 and TRBJ2-6, is DGGITQSPKYLFRKEGQNVTLSCEQNLNHDAMYWYRQDPGQGLRLIYYSQIVNDFQKGDIAEGYSVSREKKESFPLTVTSAQKNPTAFYLCASKNVAGYSGANVLTFGAGSRLTVL.

V and J are TRBV2 and TRBJ1-2; D not resolved. Trimming stripped 6 bases from V and 2 bases from J, with 13 bases between. CDR3 length: 14 amino acids. The germline V gene has CDR1 SNHLY and CDR2 FYNNEI. CDR3 bases: TGTGCCAGCAGGCCCGACGTGAGCAACTATGGCTACACCTTC. The encoded protein is CASRPDVSNYGYTF.

V is TRBV7-2 and J is TRBJ2-5; 7 nucleotides match TRBD2. The V gene's germline CDR1 is SGHTA and CDR2 FQGNSA. Germline trimming cut 2 bases from V and 4 bases from J; bases unmatched to any gene: 7. CDR3 size: 15 residues. CDR3 nucleotide sequence: TGTGCCAGCAGCTTATGGGGGGGTGGGAGAGAGACCCAGTACTTC. Its protein product is CASSLWGGGRETQYF.

This clone is a singleton in its sample. The genes are TRBV2 and TRBJ1-2, with 7 bases lining up with TRBD1. The CDR3 has 15 amino acids. V lost 7 bases, J lost 0 bases, and 8 bases stayed unmatched. Germline CDR1 is SNHLY and CDR2 is FYNNEI. The CDR3: CASIGEQGPNYGYTF. The DNA for the CDR3 is TGTGCCAGCATCGGGGAACAGGGGCCTAACTATGGCTACACCTTC.

The rearrangement uses TRBV7-6 and TRBJ2-1; D may correspond to TRBD1 or TRBD2 (5 bases each). Germline assignment: CDR1 SGHVS and CDR2 FNYEAQ. The CDR3 covers 17 residues. The germline V and J ends were trimmed by 3 bases and 1 base, with 16 bases remaining between them. The CDR3 DNA is TGTGCCAGCAGCTTTGGGGGTTACAGTAGGTCCTACAATGAGCAGTTCTTC. It yields the protein CASSFGGYSRSYNEQFF.

The chain recombines TRBV9 with TRBJ2-5; D is possibly TRBD1 (6 bases). V dropped 4 bases and J dropped 0 bases, with 10 bases sitting between them. Germline-derived CDR1 and CDR2 are SGDLS and YYNGEE. CDR3 length: 14 residues. Here the CDR3 reads CASSRQAYQETQYF. The CDR3 nucleotides are TGTGCCAGCAGCCGACAGGCTTACCAAGAGACCCAGTACTTC.